What follows are 28 T cell receptor beta chains derived from one specimen sequenced in a study of T cells in Graves' hyperthyroidism and ophthalmopathy. Regions amplified from RNA transcripts were the TCR beta CDR3 regions. First-round RT-PCR of the TCR CDR3 relied on the HTBI primer set. TCRdb re-called the multiplex PCR reads through MiXCR, storing one row per CDR3 protein. The sample carries a few hundred thousand distinct CDR3 sequences, more than 12% recorded once. Material: blood. These receptors originate from a woman aged 25 to 45 with Graves' hyperthyroidism.

This clonotype turned up a few times. The gene calls are TRBV20-1 and TRBJ1-5; possible D gene TRBD1, 5 bases. The V end was cut by 3 bases, the J end by 6 bases, with 12 bases between. Germline V gives CDR1 DFQATT, CDR2 SNEGSKA (reference sequence). The CDR3 covers 13 residues. The CDR3: CSASKGVAQPQHF. CDR3 in DNA: TGCAGTGCTAGTAAAGGGGTGGCTCAGCCCCAGCATTTT.

The chain couples TRBV7-8 to TRBJ1-1; D unclear. Between the trimmed V and J ends, which lost 1 base and 1 base, there was a span of 13 bases. Germline-derived CDR1 and CDR2 are SGHVS and FQNEAQ. The CDR3 contains 16 residues. CDR3: CASSLEGVTRNTEAFF. CDR3 nucleotide sequence: TGTGCCAGCAGCTTAGAGGGAGTAACGAGGAACACTGAAGCTTTCTTT.

This clonotype was detected a few times. The rearrangement joins TRBV7-8 to TRBJ1-4, with D tentatively TRBD1 (5 bases). CDR3 length: 14 amino acids. V shed 5 bases and J shed 0 bases, with 7 bases lying between them. The germline V gene has CDR1 SGHVS and CDR2 FQNEAQ. The CDR3 loop reads CASSPGPTNEKLFF. DNA for the CDR3: TGTGCCAGCAGCCCAGGGCCAACTAATGAAAAACTGTTTTTT.

Many counts were recorded for this clonotype. V is TRBV18 and J is TRBJ2-5; D unresolved. The germline V gene has CDR1 KGHSH and CDR2 LQKENI. V was clipped by 0 bases and J by 5 bases, with 10 bases between them. The CDR3 runs 14 residues. The CDR3 DNA reads as TGTGCCAGCTCACCACCCCTCTCCAAGGAGACCCAGTACTTC. This translates into CASSPPLSKETQYF.

The CDR3 is CASSLDPAGELFF. The CDR3 nucleotides are TGTGCCAGCAGCTTAGATCCGGCCGGGGAGCTGTTTTTT. This rearrangement joins TRBV11-3 to TRBJ2-2, with D hard to call. V lost 0 bases to trimming and J lost 6 bases, with 5 bases between them. This CDR3 has 13 residues. Per germline, CDR1 SGHNT and CDR2 YENEEA.

This clonotype was detected ten times or more. The chain joins TRBV3-1 to TRBJ1-1, with D unresolved. Germline V gives CDR1 LGHDT, CDR2 YNNKEL (reference sequence). V was pared by 3 bases and J by 4 bases, with 18 bases between. This CDR3 is 16 amino acids long. The CDR3 spells CASSHPLDLLGTEAFF. CDR3 bases: TGTGCCAGCAGCCACCCCCTGGATTTATTGGGCACTGAAGCTTTCTTT.

This clonotype was counted ten times or more. This chain links TRBV20-1 with TRBJ1-5; 8 nucleotides agree with TRBD1. Germline CDR1 reads DFQATT; CDR2 reads SNEGSKA (reference sequence). Trimming cost V 6 bases and J 2 bases; bases outside gene matches: 9. The CDR3 has 15 residues. CDR3 coding DNA: TGCAGTGCCCAAGCCCCGACAGGGGGCAATCAGCCCCAGCATTTT. Translating it yields CSAQAPTGGNQPQHF.

In nucleotides, the CDR3 is TGCGCCAGCAGCCGGGGGACAGGGATGACTAGCGGGAGTATCTACGAGCAGTACTTC. Translated, it gives CASSRGTGMTSGSIYEQYF. V and J are TRBV5-1 and TRBJ2-7; 12 bases align to TRBD2. Per germline, CDR1 SGHRS and CDR2 YFSETQ. The CDR3 totals 19 residues. With V trimmed by 4 bases and J by 3 bases, 17 bases remained unmatched.

The chain carries TRBV7-8 and TRBJ1-3; D not resolved. CDR1 is SGHVS, CDR2 FQNEAQ, per germline. V was trimmed by 1 base and J by 4 bases, leaving 14 bases between them. The CDR3 extends over 16 amino acids. The CDR3 loop reads CASSLVDSSIGNTIYF. In nucleotides, the CDR3 is TGTGCCAGCAGCTTAGTGGATTCCTCTATAGGAAACACCATATATTTT.

This clonotype was picked up a small number of times. The chain uses TRBV5-1 and TRBJ1-6; 8 positions match TRBD1. Per the germline V gene, CDR1 is SGHRS and CDR2 is YFSETQ. CDR3 size: 19 residues. After removal of 2 bases from V and 3 bases from J, the junction contained 13 bases not matched to a gene. This CDR3 reads CASSLEPTGTGFYNSPLHF. As DNA, the CDR3 is TGCGCCAGCAGCTTAGAACCAACCGGGACAGGTTTCTATAATTCACCCCTCCACTTT.

This clonotype was counted a few times. The gene calls are TRBV6-6 and TRBJ2-2, with 10 bases identical to TRBD2. After removal of 0 bases from V and 3 bases from J, the junction contained 7 bases not matched to a gene. This CDR3 contains 18 residues. Germline CDR1 MNHNY, CDR2 SVGAGI (reference sequence). The chain's CDR3 is CASSYSIQREGDTGELFF. The CDR3 DNA reads as TGTGCCAGCAGTTACTCGATTCAGCGGGAGGGCGACACCGGGGAGCTGTTTTTT.

This chain links TRBV28 with TRBJ2-6; D may be TRBD1 or TRBD2 (5 bases each). The CDR3 contains 14 residues. Germline V lookup: CDR1 MDHEN, CDR2 SYDVKM. V lost 6 bases and J 3 bases, leaving 9 bases between the germline ends. The CDR3 nucleotides read TGTGCCAGCAGGGGGGTGGGTGGGGCCAACGTCCTGACTTTC. Its translation: CASRGVGGANVLTF.

This clonotype was recorded at least ten times. This sequence joins TRBV20-1 and TRBJ1-1; D unresolved. V was shortened by 6 bases and J by 1 base, with 9 bases between the two germline ends. The germline CDR1 and CDR2 sequences are DFQATT and SNEGSKA (reference sequence). This CDR3 contains 12 residues. CDR3 bases: TGCAGTGCAGAGTCTCGGAACACTGAAGCTTTCTTT. Translated, it gives CSAESRNTEAFF.

This clonotype was observed at least ten times. The rearrangement links TRBV12-3 or TRBV12-4 to TRBJ2-7; possibly TRBD1 for D (6 bases). This CDR3 has 15 amino acids. V was trimmed by 4 bases and J by 2 bases, leaving 15 bases between them. The CDR3 DNA sequence: TGTGCCAGCAGTTCGGGGACACAATCGACCTACGAGCAGTACTTC. It yields the protein CASSSGTQSTYEQYF.

This chain connects TRBV20-1 to TRBJ2-4, with 7 bases lining up with TRBD2. Germline V lookup: CDR1 DFQATT, CDR2 SNEGSKA (reference sequence). This CDR3 region has 14 residues. J was trimmed by 1 base and V by 3 bases; bases with no gene match: 3. Written as DNA, the CDR3 is TGCAGTGCTAGGACGGGAGGCGCCAAAAACATTCAGTACTTC. It specifies CSARTGGAKNIQYF.

Concerning this clonotype itself: Sequence at one end of the junction differs from germline and may be a read error. The chain carries TRBV27 and TRBJ1-1; 8 positions agree with TRBD1. Germline V gene lookup returns CDR1 MNHEY and CDR2 SMNVEV (reference sequence). The length of the CDR3 is 15 residues. CDR3 nucleotide sequence: TGTGCCAGCAGTGACGGACAGGGACGAGATACTGAAGCTTCCTTT. The encoded protein is CASSDGQGRDTEASF.

This clonotype was seen at least ten times. The chain recombines TRBV29-1 with TRBJ2-1; tentatively, D is TRBD2 (7 bases). The V gene lost 4 bases and the J gene lost 8 bases, with 18 bases spanning the gap. This CDR3 comprises 14 residues. CDR1 is SQVTM and CDR2 is ANQGSEA in the germline V gene. In DNA, the CDR3 is TGCAGCGTTGTGTCGGGGGGCGAATTCGATGAGCAGTTCTTC. Translating gives CSVVSGGEFDEQFF.

This clonotype has only a few counts. The chain is built from TRBV11-2 and TRBJ2-5, with D possibly TRBD1 on 6 matching bases. Germline CDR1 and CDR2: SGHAT and FQNNGV. The CDR3 runs 15 residues. V lost 5 bases and J lost 4, with 17 bases in between. CDR3 nucleotide sequence: TGTGCCAGCAGCCCCCACCCTGGGGGCGCAGAGACCCAGTACTTC. It yields the protein CASSPHPGGAETQYF.

In its sample, this clonotype was seen a few times. CDR3 DNA: TGCGCCAGCAGCCCAAGGACAGGGGGCAAGTTAGGTGAGCAGTACTTC. Its protein is CASSPRTGGKLGEQYF. The chain carries TRBV5-1 and TRBJ2-7, with 11 bases aligning to TRBD1. Unmatched junction bases numbered 13, after V lost 4 bases and J lost 7 bases. From germline, CDR1 is SGHRS and CDR2 YFSETQ. The CDR3 contains 16 residues. The full variable domain, rest sourced from reference TRBV5-1 and TRBJ2-7, is KAGVTQTPRYLIKTRGQQVTLSCSPISGHRSVSWYQQTPGQGLQFLFEYFSETQRNKGNFPGRFSGRQFSNSRSEMNVSTLELGDSALYLCASSPRTGGKLGEQYFGPGTRLTVT.

The J gene is TRBJ2-1, the V gene TRBV2, with D possibly being TRBD1 or TRBD2 (5 bases each). The germline V and J ends were trimmed by 7 bases and 15 bases, with 22 bases remaining between them. Germline values: CDR1 SNHLY, CDR2 FYNNEI. This CDR3 is 13 amino acids long. Here the CDR3 reads CASNPTTGTLGFF. The CDR3 nucleotides are TGTGCCAGCAATCCCACAACCGGGACCCTGGGGTTCTTC.

A word on this clonotype: One junction end disagrees with the germline gene, perhaps due to a read error. The V gene is TRBV30, the J gene TRBJ2-1; tentative D call: TRBD2 (6 bases). CDR3 size: 15 residues. Germline values: CDR1 GTSNPN, CDR2 SVGIG (reference sequence). The CDR3 loop reads CAWSVSVIRGTELFF. CDR3 DNA: TGTGCCTGGAGTGTATCTGTTATTCGAGGGACTGAGCTGTTCTTC. Full variable domain (rest looked up from reference TRBV30 and TRBJ2-1): SQTIHQWPATLVQPVGSPLSLECTVEGTSNPNLYWYRQAAGRGLQLLFYSVGIGQISSEVPQNLSASRPQDRQFILSSKKLLLSDSGFYLCAWSVSVIRGTELFFGPGTRLTVL.

This clonotype was found many times. The chain has TRBV15 and TRBJ2-1, with 8 bases that match TRBD2. J lost 5 bases, V lost 1 base, and 7 bases had no gene match. This CDR3 region has 16 residues. CDR1 and CDR2 (germline): LNHNV, YYDKDF (reference sequence). DNA for the CDR3: TGTGCCACCAGCAGAGGGATCAGCGGGAGCAACAATGAGCAGTTCTTC. Its translation is CATSRGISGSNNEQFF.

This clonotype was detected many times. The rearrangement links TRBV20-1 to TRBJ1-2; 7 bases align to TRBD1. This CDR3 is 14 amino acids long. Losses at the gene ends were 3 bases for V and 4 bases for J; bases not matched to a gene: 8. The germline CDR1 and CDR2 sequences are DFQATT and SNEGSKA (reference sequence). In nucleotides, the CDR3 is TGCAGTGCTAGCCCCAGGGGGGGTTCCTATGGCTACACCTTC. Translating gives CSASPRGGSYGYTF.

This clonotype was recorded a few times. The rearrangement links TRBV30 to TRBJ2-4; the D is unclear. CDR3 length: 12 residues. Germline values: CDR1 GTSNPN, CDR2 SVGIG (reference sequence). The V end was cut by 3 bases, the J end by 4 bases, with 7 bases between. The CDR3 reads CAWSRPKNIQYF. The CDR3, as DNA: TGTGCCTGGAGCCGACCAAAAAACATTCAGTACTTC.

The rearrangement links TRBV9 to TRBJ2-1, with 8 bases fitting TRBD1. The CDR3 has 14 residues. The ends lost 3 bases at V and 9 bases at J; junction bases unmatched: 8. Germline-derived CDR1 and CDR2 are SGDLS and YYNGEE. The CDR3 sequence is CASSALGQGTEQFF. CDR3 in DNA: TGTGCCAGCAGCGCCCTTGGACAGGGCACTGAGCAGTTCTTC.

This clonotype was observed many times. V is TRBV18 and J is TRBJ1-1; a possible D gene is TRBD1 (5 bases). Germline CDR1 is KGHSH and CDR2 is LQKENI. The CDR3 totals 14 residues. Trimming cost V 6 bases and J 1 base, with 12 bases left between them. CDR3 in amino acids: CASSQGRGNTEAFF. CDR3 sequence (DNA): TGTGCCAGCTCCCAGGGACGGGGGAACACTGAAGCTTTCTTT.

This clonotype appeared many times. J is TRBJ1-2 and V is TRBV6-1; no clear D gene. Between the trimmed V and J ends, which lost 7 bases and 3 bases, there was a span of 9 bases. This CDR3 is built from 12 residues. Per germline, CDR1 MNHNS and CDR2 SASEGT. CDR3 sequence reads: CASTRTDYGYTF. In DNA, the CDR3 is TGTGCCAGCACGAGGACGGACTATGGCTACACCTTC.

Ten or more counts support this clonotype. This chain connects TRBV12-3 or TRBV12-4 to TRBJ1-5; D unclear. Deletions cut 2 bases from V and 5 bases from J, with 13 bases between. This CDR3 contains 15 residues. CDR3 sequence: CASSLSPQEHQPQHF. The CDR3, as DNA: TGTGCCAGCAGTTTATCCCCCCAGGAGCATCAGCCCCAGCATTTT.